A single sample gave rise to the 3 T cell receptor beta chains below, sequenced in a study of T cell responses to AZD1222 COVID-19 vaccine. The protocol was immunoSEQ multiplex PCR, while the TCRdb copy is restricted to in-frame clones and leaves out a portion. The data hold about 79,000 clones, with 65% to 85% observed a single time. This sample comprised peripheral blood, obtained on day 0 of AZD1222 vaccination. These receptors were collected from an adult in good health.

The chain uses TRBV6-1 and TRBJ1-5; 7 bases map to TRBD1. The CDR3 length is 15 residues. Looked up from germline, CDR1 is MNHNS and CDR2 is SASEGT. V shed 3 bases and J 0 bases; nucleotides not matched to a gene: 2. CDR3 region: CASSEGTVSNQPQHF. CDR3 nucleotides: TGTGCCAGCAGTGAGGGGACAGTTAGCAATCAGCCCCAGCATTTT.

This rearrangement joins TRBV5-1 to TRBJ2-1; 9 bases are a match to TRBD2. This CDR3 has 16 amino acids. Germline trimming cut 5 bases from V and 5 bases from J; bases unmatched to any gene: 11. Germline CDR1 reads SGHRS; CDR2 reads YFSETQ. The CDR3, as DNA: TGCGCCAGCAGGGGGGCGGGACTAGCCATTGACAATGAGCAGTTCTTC. Residues: CASRGAGLAIDNEQFF.

This sequence joins TRBV19 and TRBJ1-2; 8 bases line up with TRBD1. The germline V gene has CDR1 LNHDA and CDR2 SQIVND (reference sequence). Unmatched junction bases numbered 2, after V lost 8 bases and J lost 6 bases. The CDR3 loop spans 11 amino acids. CDR3 protein: CASWTGHGYTF. CDR3 DNA sequence: TGTGCCAGTTGGACAGGGCATGGCTACACCTTC.